Following are 29 T cell receptor beta chains from one sample sequenced in a study of T cell changes during pregnancy in multiple sclerosis. Method: immunoSEQ multiplex PCR; TCRdb's copy keeps in-frame clones and lacks some. This table has around 49,000 clones, about 93% appearing once. This material consisted of CD4+ T cells from peripheral blood mononuclear cells, taken after pregnancy. The receptors come from a female donor in good health, enrolled as a control in a pregnancy study.

This chain joins TRBV30 and TRBJ2-7; D gene uncertain. The V gene's germline CDR1 is GTSNPN and CDR2 SVGIG (reference sequence). The CDR3 runs 10 residues. V was clipped by 0 bases and J by 6 bases, with 3 bases between them. CDR3 loop: CAWSVAEQYF. The CDR3 nucleotides read TGTGCCTGGAGTGTAGCCGAGCAGTACTTC.

The chain links TRBV11-2 to TRBJ1-4, with D hard to call. With 5 bases removed from V and 5 bases from J, the gap between germline ends came to 12 bases. The CDR3 has 14 residues. The germline gives CDR1 SGHAT, CDR2 FQNNGV. The CDR3 DNA sequence: TGTGCCAGCAGCCTTGACAATGGAAATGAAAAACTGTTTTTT. Protein product: CASSLDNGNEKLFF.

The J gene is TRBJ2-1, the V gene TRBV7-6, with D maybe TRBD2 (5 bases). Germline V CDR1 and CDR2: SGHVS, FNYEAQ. The V gene lost 4 bases and the J gene lost 6 bases, with 10 bases spanning the gap. This CDR3 spans 13 amino acids. CDR3 DNA sequence: TGTGCCAGCAGCTCCGCAGCGGTCAATGAGCAGTTCTTC. The encoded protein is CASSSAAVNEQFF.

This chain connects TRBV5-1 to TRBJ1-2; 9 bases line up with TRBD1. Germline V gene data show CDR1 as SGHRS and CDR2 as YFSETQ. The CDR3 is 16 amino acids. The J segment lost 5 bases and the V segment lost 4 bases, leaving 12 bases of the junction unmatched. CDR3 sequence (DNA): TGCGCCAGCAGCCCGAACCCCTCGGGACAGGGTTATGGCTACACCTTC. It translates to CASSPNPSGQGYGYTF.

This clone was seen once. This chain joins TRBV7-7 and TRBJ1-1; no definite D call. CDR1 is SSHAT and CDR2 is FNYEAQ in the germline V gene (reference sequence). The CDR3 contains 15 residues. CDR3 protein: CASRTERDGNTEAFF. The CDR3 DNA reads TGTGCTAGCCGAACGGAGCGAGACGGGAACACTGAAGCTTTCTTT.

Only one count was recorded for this clone. The DNA for the CDR3 is TGCGCCAGCAGCTCAAGACAGGGTGCAAACACCATATATTTT. Its protein is CASSSRQGANTIYF. This chain joins TRBV5-1 and TRBJ1-3, with TRBD1 matching over 7 bases. CDR3 length: 14 amino acids. From germline, CDR1 is SGHRS and CDR2 YFSETQ. The V gene end was trimmed by 3 bases and the J gene end by 6 bases; junction bases not matched to a gene: 6.

This rearrangement joins TRBV5-4 to TRBJ2-3, with TRBD2 identical over 7 bases. The germline CDR1 and CDR2 sequences are SGHNT and YYREEE (reference sequence). Unmatched junction bases numbered 7, after V lost 2 bases and J lost 4 bases. The CDR3 extends over 15 amino acids. This CDR3 is CASSLAGTGSDTQYF. CDR3 bases: TGTGCCAGCAGCTTAGCGGGAACCGGTTCAGATACGCAGTATTTT.

This chain connects TRBV18 to TRBJ1-2; D not certain. The ends were cut back, 7 bases at V and 0 bases at J, with 6 bases in the middle. This CDR3 is built from 12 residues. CDR1 is KGHSH and CDR2 is LQKENI in the germline V gene. CDR3 DNA: TGTGCCAGCTTACAACCTAACTATGGCTACACCTTC. Amino acids: CASLQPNYGYTF.

This clone was detected once. The chain couples TRBV2 to TRBJ2-6; D possibly corresponds to TRBD1 (5 bases). This CDR3 spans 15 amino acids. V lost 11 bases to trimming and J lost 3 bases, with 17 bases between them. Germline values: CDR1 SNHLY, CDR2 FYNNEI. The CDR3 nucleotides read TGTGCCTCCCATAGGGGTCTAGGTGGGGCCAACGTCCTGACTTTC. This sequence encodes CASHRGLGGANVLTF. The complete variable domain, with remaining parts taken from reference TRBV2 and TRBJ2-6, reads EPEVTQTPSHQVTQMGQEVILRCVPISNHLYFYWYRQILGQKVEFLVSFYNNEISEKSEIFDDQFSVERPDGSNFTLKIRSTKLEDSAMYFCASHRGLGGANVLTFGAGSRLTVL.

This rearrangement joins TRBV5-1 to TRBJ2-3; 7 nucleotides match TRBD2. Germline CDR1 SGHRS, CDR2 YFSETQ. V shed 3 bases and J 3 bases; nucleotides not matched to a gene: 7. The CDR3 runs 15 residues. DNA of the CDR3: TGCGCCAGCAGCTGGCGGGAGAGTGGGACAGATACGCAGTATTTT. This gives the protein CASSWRESGTDTQYF. Filled out from reference TRBV5-1 and TRBJ2-3, the complete variable domain reads KAGVTQTPRYLIKTRGQQVTLSCSPISGHRSVSWYQQTPGQGLQFLFEYFSETQRNKGNFPGRFSGRQFSNSRSEMNVSTLELGDSALYLCASSWRESGTDTQYFGPGTRLTVL.

The chain joins TRBV19 to TRBJ1-1; no definite D call. V lost 5 bases and J lost 3, with 19 bases in between. Germline loops: CDR1 LNHDA, CDR2 SQIVND (reference sequence). The CDR3 covers 16 residues. The chain's CDR3 is CASSSPLRVTDTEAFF. The CDR3 DNA follows: TGTGCCAGTAGTTCCCCACTACGGGTTACGGACACTGAAGCTTTCTTT.

CDR3 region: CASSPGGSSYEQYF. In nucleotides, the CDR3 is TGTGCCAGCAGCCCTGGCGGAAGCTCCTACGAGCAGTACTTC. V usage is TRBV7-3 and J usage is TRBJ2-7; D gene ambiguous. Germline values: CDR1 SGHTA, CDR2 FQGTGA. V was clipped by 5 bases and J by 0 bases, with 11 bases between them. The CDR3 totals 14 residues.

A word on this clone: The junction and the germline gene differ at one end; a read error may be behind it. V usage is TRBV6-4 and J usage is TRBJ2-2, with a possible D match to TRBD2 (6 bases). There are 15 residues in the CDR3. The germline gives CDR1 MRHNA, CDR2 SNTAGT. The CDR3 DNA sequence: TGTGCCAGTTCCCGGGACTTCGGTAACAGCGGGGAGCTGTTTTTT. It encodes CASSRDFGNSGELFF.

V and J are TRBV15 and TRBJ1-5; D is possibly TRBD1 (6 bases). The V end was cut by 0 bases, the J end by 7 bases, with 19 bases between. Germline V gene data show CDR1 as LNHNV and CDR2 as YYDKDF (reference sequence). This CDR3 is built from 17 residues. This CDR3 reads CATSREGGGLGEQPQHF. In DNA, the CDR3 is TGTGCCACCAGCAGAGAAGGTGGGGGCCTAGGGGAGCAGCCCCAGCATTTT. Combining the CDR3 with reference TRBV15 and TRBJ1-5 gives the whole variable domain DAMVIQNPRYQVTQFGKPVTLSCSQTLNHNVMYWYQQKSSQAPKLLFHYYDKDFNNEADTPDNFQSRRPNTSFCFLDIRSPGLGDTAMYLCATSREGGGLGEQPQHFGDGTRLSIL.

The V and J genes are TRBV27 and TRBJ1-5; TRBD1 might be the D (5 bases). CDR1 MNHEY and CDR2 SMNVEV come from the germline V gene (reference sequence). The CDR3 length is 15 residues. Between the trimmed V and J ends, which lost 6 bases and 3 bases, there was a span of 15 bases. The CDR3 is CASRFSRGPNQPQHF. CDR3 DNA: TGTGCCAGCAGATTTAGTAGGGGCCCCAATCAGCCCCAGCATTTT.

The genes are TRBV2 and TRBJ2-3; D is possibly TRBD2 (6 bases). The germline gives CDR1 SNHLY, CDR2 FYNNEI. Trimming cost V 4 bases and J 8 bases, with 7 bases left between them. This CDR3 spans 11 amino acids. The CDR3 region has the DNA TGTGCCAGCAGTGGGGAGGCTACGCAGTATTTT. Translating gives CASSGEATQYF.

This chain joins TRBV7-3 and TRBJ2-3; D ambiguous. Germline V gene lookup returns CDR1 SGHTA and CDR2 FQGTGA. This CDR3 has 13 amino acids. Trimming removed 4 bases from V and 0 bases from J, with 5 bases in between. As DNA, the CDR3 is TGTGCCAGCAGCTCCTCTAGCACAGATACGCAGTATTTT. Translated, it gives CASSSSSTDTQYF. Full variable domain (outside the CDR3, taken from reference TRBV7-3 and TRBJ2-3): GAGVSQTPSNKVTEKGKYVELRCDPISGHTALYWYRQSLGQGPEFLIYFQGTGAADDSGLPNDRFFAVRPEGSVSTLKIQRTERGDSAVYLCASSSSSTDTQYFGPGTRLTVL.

As regards this clone: In the same sample, other DNA sequences code for this CDR3. The V call is TRBV18, the J call TRBJ2-7; 11 positions match TRBD1. The trim removed 6 bases at V and 4 bases at J, leaving 5 bases unmatched. This CDR3 is built from 14 residues. In germline, CDR1 is KGHSH, CDR2 LQKENI. As DNA, the CDR3 is TGTGCCAGCTCCCCCGGGACAGGGGGATACGAGCAGTACTTC. Its protein product is CASSPGTGGYEQYF.

The chain recombines TRBV19 with TRBJ2-7, with D unclear. The CDR3 runs 16 residues. V dropped 5 bases and J dropped 0 bases, with 17 bases sitting between them. Germline V gene sequence: CDR1 LNHDA, CDR2 SQIVND (reference sequence). The CDR3 sequence is CASSPTSTVDSYEQYF. CDR3 bases: TGTGCCAGTAGTCCAACTTCAACGGTAGACTCCTACGAGCAGTACTTC.

The CDR3 bases are TGTGCCAGCAGCTATATCTCAGGGGGGATAAGTGAAAAACTGTTTTTT. It encodes CASSYISGGISEKLFF. The chain is built from TRBV7-8 and TRBJ1-4, with 7 bases that match TRBD1. CDR1 and CDR2 from the germline V gene are SGHVS and FQNEAQ. V was clipped by 4 bases and J by 7 bases; unmatched bases: 12. CDR3 length: 16 amino acids.

This chain connects TRBV5-4 to TRBJ2-1, with 9 bases that match TRBD2. Looked up from germline, CDR1 is SGHNT and CDR2 is YYREEE (reference sequence). After removal of 4 bases from V and 0 bases from J, the junction contained 2 bases not matched to a gene. The CDR3 spans 15 residues. DNA of the CDR3: TGTGCCAGCAGCAGAGCGGGGGGCTCCTACAATGAGCAGTTCTTC. Translating gives CASSRAGGSYNEQFF.

The rearrangement uses TRBV10-3 and TRBJ1-2, with D unclear. With 2 bases removed from V and 6 bases from J, the gap between germline ends came to 4 bases. CDR1 ENHRY and CDR2 SYGVKD come from the germline V gene. The CDR3 runs to 11 residues. The CDR3 protein is CAISEENGYTF. The DNA of the CDR3 is TGTGCCATCAGTGAGGAGAATGGCTACACCTTC.

This chain uses TRBV9 with TRBJ2-5; 7 nucleotides match TRBD1. V shed 2 bases, J shed 1 base, and the junction held 5 bases outside the gene matches. Germline V gene data show CDR1 as SGDLS and CDR2 as YYNGEE. The CDR3 contains 15 residues. CDR3 protein: CASSVNRGGQETQYF. Written as DNA, the CDR3 is TGTGCCAGCAGCGTGAACAGGGGTGGCCAAGAGACCCAGTACTTC.

This chain joins TRBV4-2 and TRBJ2-7, with TRBD2 matching 9 bases. This CDR3 comprises 15 residues. The V segment lost 3 bases and the J segment 4 bases; nucleotides outside the gene matches: 7. Germline V CDR1 and CDR2: LGHNA, YNFKEQ. CDR3 region: CASSQAGTSRYEQYF. CDR3 bases: TGTGCCAGCAGCCAGGCCGGGACTAGCAGATACGAGCAGTACTTC.

The V gene is TRBV6-5, the J gene TRBJ2-3; D unresolved. The germline V gene encodes CDR1 MNHEY and CDR2 SVGAGI. Deletions cut 4 bases from V and 8 bases from J, with 10 bases between. The CDR3 sequence is 12 residues long. The DNA of the CDR3 is TGTGCCAGCAGTTCTACCTCCGGTACGCAGTATTTT. Translation gives CASSSTSGTQYF.

This clone was seen once. The chain links TRBV19 to TRBJ1-1, with 9 bases identical to TRBD1. Germline V gene data show CDR1 as LNHDA and CDR2 as SQIVND (reference sequence). This CDR3 comprises 13 residues. Trimming removed 4 bases from V and 12 bases from J; junction bases left unmatched: 9. CDR3 nucleotides: TGTGCCAGTAGTAGTTGGGGACAGGGTCGGTCTTTCTTT. It encodes CASSSWGQGRSFF.

This clone is a singleton in its sample. One junction end does not reproduce the germline sequence, and a read error may be involved. The rearrangement links TRBV20-1 to TRBJ2-1; D ambiguous. Germline V gene lookup returns CDR1 DFQATT and CDR2 SNEGSKA (reference sequence). This CDR3 has 10 residues. CDR3 DNA sequence: TGCAGTGCTAGACTGACTCCCAGAGTCTTC. It is translated as CSARLTPRVF.

J is TRBJ2-3 and V is TRBV5-1, with 8 bases aligning to TRBD2. Germline-derived CDR1 and CDR2 are SGHRS and YFSETQ. The CDR3 contains 15 residues. V shed 0 bases, J shed 5 bases, and the junction held 5 bases outside the gene matches. As DNA, the CDR3 is TGCGCCAGCAGCTTGGAGGTTAGCGGGGTAGATACGCAGTATTTT. As protein: CASSLEVSGVDTQYF.

CDR3 residues: CASSLTRDTQYF. The CDR3 nucleotides read TGTGCCAGCAGCTTGACACGAGATACGCAGTATTTT. The V gene is TRBV5-4, the J gene TRBJ2-3; no definite D call. The CDR3 sequence is 12 residues long. The germline CDR1 and CDR2 sequences are SGHNT and YYREEE (reference sequence). The V end lost 1 base, the J end lost 5 bases, and 5 bases lay between the germline ends.